In its sample, the clone carrying this T cell receptor beta chain was seen a few times. As yet, its antigen is unknown. This sample is drawn from a study of T cell repertoires in cytomegalovirus infection. Background on the study: It was the public TCR beta signatures that indicated both CMV infection and matching HLA type.

TCRdb analysed the reads with MiXCR anew, one entry per CDR3 protein. The profile shows about 310,000 distinct CDR3 sequences, 25% of them singletons. General observations from the study: There were HLA-C-restricted CMV-specific TCR beta clonotypes dominating the ex vivo response. Of the TCR beta families, the public ones yielded a cumulative frequency that identified carriers of CMV plus the relevant HLA.

Germline CDR1 is SQVTM and CDR2 is ANQGSEA. V shed 7 bases and J 2 bases; nucleotides not matched to a gene: 17. This CDR3 is 17 amino acids long. This specimen consisted of cultured PBMCs, obtained from culture after CMV antigen stimulation. The chain combines TRBV29-1 with TRBJ2-7; 10 nucleotides match TRBD2. The sequence was collected from a human donor in good health (CMV status not recorded). Some clones in this sample may be carry-over from other donors' samples. For the CDR3, the DNA is TGCAGCGGCCTCATAAGCGCGACTAGCGGGTATACCTACGAGCAGTACTTC. It is translated as CSGLISATSGYTYEQYF.